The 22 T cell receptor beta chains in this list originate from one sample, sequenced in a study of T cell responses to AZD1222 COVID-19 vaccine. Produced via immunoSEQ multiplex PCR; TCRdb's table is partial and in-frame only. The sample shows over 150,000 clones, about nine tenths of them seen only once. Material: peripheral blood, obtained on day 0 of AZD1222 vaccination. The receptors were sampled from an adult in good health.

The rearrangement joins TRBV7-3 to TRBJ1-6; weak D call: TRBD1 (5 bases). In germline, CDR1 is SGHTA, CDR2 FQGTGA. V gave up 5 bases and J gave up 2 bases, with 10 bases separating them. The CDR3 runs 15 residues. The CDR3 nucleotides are TGTGCCAGCAGCGCCGGGACGGCCTATAATTCACCCCTCCACTTT. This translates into CASSAGTAYNSPLHF. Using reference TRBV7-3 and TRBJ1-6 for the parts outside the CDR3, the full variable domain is GAGVSQTPSNKVTEKGKYVELRCDPISGHTALYWYRQSLGQGPEFLIYFQGTGAADDSGLPNDRFFAVRPEGSVSTLKIQRTERGDSAVYLCASSAGTAYNSPLHFGNGTRLTVT.

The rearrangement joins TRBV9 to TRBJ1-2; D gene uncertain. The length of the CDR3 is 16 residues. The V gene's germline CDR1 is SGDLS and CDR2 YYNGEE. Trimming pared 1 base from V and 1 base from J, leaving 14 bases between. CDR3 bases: TGTGCCAGCAGCGTAACTGGGCTGGCGGGTAACTATGGCTACACCTTC. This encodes CASSVTGLAGNYGYTF.

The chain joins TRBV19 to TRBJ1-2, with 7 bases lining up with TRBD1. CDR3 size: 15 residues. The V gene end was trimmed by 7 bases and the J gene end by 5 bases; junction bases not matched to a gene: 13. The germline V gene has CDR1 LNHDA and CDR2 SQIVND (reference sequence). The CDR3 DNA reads TGTGCCAGTACCCCCGCCCGGGACAGCCCGTATGGCTACACCTTC. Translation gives CASTPARDSPYGYTF. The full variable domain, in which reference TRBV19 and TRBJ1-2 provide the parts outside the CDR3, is DGGITQSPKYLFRKEGQNVTLSCEQNLNHDAMYWYRQDPGQGLRLIYYSQIVNDFQKGDIAEGYSVSREKKESFPLTVTSAQKNPTAFYLCASTPARDSPYGYTFGSGTRLTVV.

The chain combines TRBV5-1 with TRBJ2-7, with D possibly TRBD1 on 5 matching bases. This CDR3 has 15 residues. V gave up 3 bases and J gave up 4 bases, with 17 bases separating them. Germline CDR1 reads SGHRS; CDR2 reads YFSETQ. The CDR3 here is CASSSPDRDPYEQYF. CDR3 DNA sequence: TGCGCCAGCAGCTCCCCAGACAGAGACCCATACGAGCAGTACTTC.

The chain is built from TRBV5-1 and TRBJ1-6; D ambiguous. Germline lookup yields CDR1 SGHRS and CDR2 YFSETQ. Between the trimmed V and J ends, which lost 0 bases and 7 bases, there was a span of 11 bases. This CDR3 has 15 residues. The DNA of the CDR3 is TGCGCCAGCAGCTTGGCGGACGGACGGAATTCACCCCTCCACTTT. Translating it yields CASSLADGRNSPLHF.

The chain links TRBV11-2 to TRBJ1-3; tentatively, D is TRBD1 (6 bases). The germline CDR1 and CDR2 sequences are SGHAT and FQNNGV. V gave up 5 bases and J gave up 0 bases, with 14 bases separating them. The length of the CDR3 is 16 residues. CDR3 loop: CASSRQELSSGNTIYF. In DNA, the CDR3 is TGTGCCAGCAGCCGACAGGAGTTAAGCTCTGGAAACACCATATATTTT. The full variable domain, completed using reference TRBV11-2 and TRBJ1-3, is EAGVAQSPRYKIIEKRQSVAFWCNPISGHATLYWYQQILGQGPKLLIQFQNNGVVDDSQLPKDRFSAERLKGVDSTLKIQPAKLEDSAVYLCASSRQELSSGNTIYFGEGSWLTVV.

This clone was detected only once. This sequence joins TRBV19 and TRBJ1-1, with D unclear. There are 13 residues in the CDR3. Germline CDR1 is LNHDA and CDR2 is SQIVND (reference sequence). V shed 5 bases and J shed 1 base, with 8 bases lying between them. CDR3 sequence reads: CASSAYKNTEAFF. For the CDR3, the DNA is TGTGCCAGTAGTGCCTACAAGAACACTGAAGCTTTCTTT. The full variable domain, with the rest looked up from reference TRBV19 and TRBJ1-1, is DGGITQSPKYLFRKEGQNVTLSCEQNLNHDAMYWYRQDPGQGLRLIYYSQIVNDFQKGDIAEGYSVSREKKESFPLTVTSAQKNPTAFYLCASSAYKNTEAFFGQGTRLTVV.

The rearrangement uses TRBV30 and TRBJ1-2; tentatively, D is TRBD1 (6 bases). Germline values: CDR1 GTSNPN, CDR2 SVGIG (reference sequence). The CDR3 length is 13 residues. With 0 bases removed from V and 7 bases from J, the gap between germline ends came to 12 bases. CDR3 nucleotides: TGTGCCTGGAGTGTGGTAGGGGGAGCTGGCTACACCTTC. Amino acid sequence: CAWSVVGGAGYTF.

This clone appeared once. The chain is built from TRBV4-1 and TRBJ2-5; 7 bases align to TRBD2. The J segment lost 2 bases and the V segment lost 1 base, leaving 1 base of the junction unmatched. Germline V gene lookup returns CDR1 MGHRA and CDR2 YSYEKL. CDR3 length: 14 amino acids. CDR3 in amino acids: CASSQAGLQETQYF. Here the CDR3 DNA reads TGCGCCAGCAGCCAAGCGGGACTACAAGAGACCCAGTACTTC.

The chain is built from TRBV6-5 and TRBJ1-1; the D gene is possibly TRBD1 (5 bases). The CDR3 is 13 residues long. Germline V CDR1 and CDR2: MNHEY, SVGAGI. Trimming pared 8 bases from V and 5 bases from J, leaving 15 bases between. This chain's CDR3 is CASWMGVGTEAFF. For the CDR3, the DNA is TGTGCCAGCTGGATGGGGGTTGGAACTGAAGCTTTCTTT.

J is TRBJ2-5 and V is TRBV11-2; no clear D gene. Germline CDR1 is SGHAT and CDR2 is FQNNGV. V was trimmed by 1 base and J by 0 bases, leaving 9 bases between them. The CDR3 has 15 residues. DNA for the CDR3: TGTGCCAGCAGCTTAGCCCCCAGTTACCAAGAGACCCAGTACTTC. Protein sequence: CASSLAPSYQETQYF.

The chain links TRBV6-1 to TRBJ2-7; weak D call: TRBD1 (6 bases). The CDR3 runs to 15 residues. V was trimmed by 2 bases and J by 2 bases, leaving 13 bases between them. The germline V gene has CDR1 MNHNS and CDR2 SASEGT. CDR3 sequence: CASSEMGHRTYEQYF. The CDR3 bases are TGTGCCAGCAGTGAAATGGGACACCGAACCTACGAGCAGTACTTC.

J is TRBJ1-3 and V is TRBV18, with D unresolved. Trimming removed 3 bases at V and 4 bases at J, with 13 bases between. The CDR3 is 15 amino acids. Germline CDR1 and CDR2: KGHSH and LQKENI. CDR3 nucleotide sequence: TGTGCCAGCTCACCGACGGGTGAGGGCGGAAACACCATATATTTT. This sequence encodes CASSPTGEGGNTIYF.

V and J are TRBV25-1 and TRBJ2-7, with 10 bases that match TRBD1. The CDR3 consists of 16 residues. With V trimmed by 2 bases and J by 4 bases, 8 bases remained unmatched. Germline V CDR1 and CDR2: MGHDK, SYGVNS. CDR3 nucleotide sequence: TGTGCCAGCAGTGAAGGGAAGACAGGGGGCAAGTACGAGCAGTACTTC. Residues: CASSEGKTGGKYEQYF.

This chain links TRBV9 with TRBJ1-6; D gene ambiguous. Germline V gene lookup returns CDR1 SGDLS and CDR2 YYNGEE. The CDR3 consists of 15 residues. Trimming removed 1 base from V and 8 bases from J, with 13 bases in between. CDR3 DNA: TGTGCCAGCAGCGTAAGTAGGGAATGGGATTCACCCCTCCACTTT. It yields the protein CASSVSREWDSPLHF.

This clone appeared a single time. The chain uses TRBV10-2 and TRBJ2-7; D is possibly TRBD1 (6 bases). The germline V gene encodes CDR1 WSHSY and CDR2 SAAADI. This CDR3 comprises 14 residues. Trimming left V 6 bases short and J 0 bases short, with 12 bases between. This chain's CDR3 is CASRPGHNSYEQYF. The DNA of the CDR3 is TGCGCCAGCAGGCCGGGACACAACTCCTACGAGCAGTACTTC.

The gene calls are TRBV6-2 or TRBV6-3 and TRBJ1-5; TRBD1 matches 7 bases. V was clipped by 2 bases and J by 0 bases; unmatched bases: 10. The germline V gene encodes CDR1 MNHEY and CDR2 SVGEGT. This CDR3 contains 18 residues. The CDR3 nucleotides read TGTGCCAGCAGTTACCCCGGGACAGTCCTTTTTAGCAATCAGCCCCAGCATTTT. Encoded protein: CASSYPGTVLFSNQPQHF.

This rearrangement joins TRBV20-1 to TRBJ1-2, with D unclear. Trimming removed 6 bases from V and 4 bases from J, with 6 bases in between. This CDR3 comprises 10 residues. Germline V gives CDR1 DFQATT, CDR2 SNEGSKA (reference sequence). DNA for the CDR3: TGCAGTGCGACAAGCTATGGCTACACCTTC. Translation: CSATSYGYTF.

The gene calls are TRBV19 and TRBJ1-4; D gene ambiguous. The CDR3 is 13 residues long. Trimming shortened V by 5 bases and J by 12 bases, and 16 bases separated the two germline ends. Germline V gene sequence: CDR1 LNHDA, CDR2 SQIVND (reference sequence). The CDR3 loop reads CASSDSGYGQLFF. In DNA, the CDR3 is TGTGCCAGTAGTGACTCGGGGTATGGTCAACTGTTTTTT.

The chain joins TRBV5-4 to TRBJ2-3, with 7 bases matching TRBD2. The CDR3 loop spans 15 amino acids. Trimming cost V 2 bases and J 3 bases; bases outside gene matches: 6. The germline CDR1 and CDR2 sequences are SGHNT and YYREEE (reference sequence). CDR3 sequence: CASSLYRGDTDTQYF. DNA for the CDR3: TGTGCCAGCAGCTTATATCGGGGGGATACAGATACGCAGTATTTT. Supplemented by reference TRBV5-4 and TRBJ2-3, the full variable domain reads ETGVTQSPTHLIKTRGQQVTLRCSSQSGHNTVSWYQQALGQGPQFIFQYYREEENGRGNFPPRFSGLQFPNYSSELNVNALELDDSALYLCASSLYRGDTDTQYFGPGTRLTVL.

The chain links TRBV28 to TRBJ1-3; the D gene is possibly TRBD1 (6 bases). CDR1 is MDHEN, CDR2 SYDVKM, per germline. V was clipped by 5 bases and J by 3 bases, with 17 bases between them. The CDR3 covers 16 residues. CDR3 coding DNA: TGTGCCAGCAGTCCTTCCGGGTGGGGGCTTGGAAACACCATATATTTT. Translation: CASSPSGWGLGNTIYF. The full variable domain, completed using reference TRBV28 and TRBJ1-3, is DVKVTQSSRYLVKRTGEKVFLECVQDMDHENMFWYRQDPGLGLRLIYFSYDVKMKEKGDIPEGYSVSREKKERFSLILESASTNQTSMYLCASSPSGWGLGNTIYFGEGSWLTVV.

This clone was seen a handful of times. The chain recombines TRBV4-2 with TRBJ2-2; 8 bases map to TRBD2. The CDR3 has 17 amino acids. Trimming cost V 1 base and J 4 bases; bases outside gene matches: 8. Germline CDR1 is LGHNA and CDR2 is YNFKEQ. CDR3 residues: CASSQGPRGGITGELFF. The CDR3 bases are TGTGCCAGCAGCCAAGGGCCCCGCGGGGGGATCACCGGGGAGCTGTTTTTT.